These T cell receptor beta chains were read from a single sample in a study of radiotherapy plus CTLA-4 blockade in lung cancer. Generated by immunoSEQ multiplex PCR, the TCRdb table keeps only in-frame clones and is missing some. The table shows around 110,000 clones, with 85% to 90% occurring only once. The sequencing here drew on peripheral blood, taken from a patient treated with radiotherapy plus ipilimumab. The receptors were gathered from a human donor with non-small cell lung cancer that progressed on radiotherapy plus ipilimumab. Each CDR3 is given with its conserved first and last residue. Fields, in order: J gene, V gene, D gene, clone size, CDR3 DNA, CDR3 protein. The D gene is left open where the match is weak. Some rows have no size entry. The others give once, few or many, or a class for an expanded clone.

TRBJ2-1 TRBV10-3 TRBD2 once TGTGCCATCAGTGAATCAGGGACTAGCGGGAGCTACAATGAGCAGTTCTTC CAISESGTSGSYNEQFF
TRBJ2-1 TRBV4-1 NA NA TGCGCCAGCAGCCAAGGGAAGGGGGGGTTCTACAATGAGCAGTTCTTC CASSQGKGGFYNEQFF
TRBJ1-3 TRBV6-1 NA NA TGTGCCAGCAGTGCTAAGAGCTCTGGAAACACCATATATTTT CASSAKSSGNTIYF
TRBJ1-1 TRBV14 NA once TGTGCCAGCAGCCTAAACCGGGGGTTCGGTGAAGCTTTCTTT CASSLNRGFGEAFF
TRBJ2-1 TRBV6-6 TRBD2 NA TGTGCCAGTGCGGGAGGGCCCTCCGATGAGCAGTTCTTC CASAGGPSDEQFF
TRBJ1-1 TRBV7-6 NA NA TGTGCCAGCAGCTTAGAAGCGAACACTGAAGCTTTCTTT CASSLEANTEAFF
TRBJ1-3 TRBV18 NA NA TGTGCCAGCTCACCACTCGAATTTGCGGGAAACACCATATATTTT CASSPLEFAGNTIYF
TRBJ2-5 TRBV7-9 NA once TGTGCCAGCAGCTATGGGTCTGCGGGCCAAGAGACCCAGTACTTC CASSYGSAGQETQYF
TRBJ2-1 TRBV6-5 NA NA TGTGCCAGCAGTTCGGGACTCAATGAGCAGTTCTTC CASSSGLNEQFF
TRBJ1-1 TRBV9 NA NA TGTGCCAGCAGCCCGGACAGTAGACTAGCTTTCTTT CASSPDSRLAFF
TRBJ1-2 TRBV6-1 TRBD1 NA TGTGCCAGCAGTGAAAGGACAGGGGGCTATGGCTACACCTTC CASSERTGGYGYTF
TRBJ2-5 TRBV13 NA NA TGTGCCAGCAGCTCGGGACGGCAAGAGACCCAGTACTTC CASSSGRQETQYF
TRBJ1-1 TRBV5-6 TRBD1 NA TGTGCCAGCAGCTCCCACCGGGACAGGGGTTTTCGGGACACTGAAGCTTTCTTT CASSSHRDRGFRDTEAFF
TRBJ1-4 TRBV2 NA once TGTGCCAGCCGGGGAGGAGTCGCAACTAATGAAAAACTGTTTTTT CASRGGVATNEKLFF
TRBJ2-7 TRBV9 TRBD1 few TGTGCCAGCAGCACTAGGGACAGCTCCTACGAGCAGTACTTC CASSTRDSSYEQYF
TRBJ1-3 TRBV7-6 NA NA TGTGCCAGCAGCTTGGGACTTCCTGGAAACACCATATATTTT CASSLGLPGNTIYF
TRBJ2-5 TRBV6-1 NA NA TGTGCCAGCAGTGAAGTCGGGGAGACCCAGTACTTC CASSEVGETQYF
TRBJ1-4 TRBV7-9 NA NA TGTGCCAGCAGCTGGAACAGGGCTACTAATGAAAAACTGTTTTTT CASSWNRATNEKLFF
TRBJ1-1 TRBV7-9 NA NA TGTGCCAGCAGCCCGGGTAGGTTACCGAACACTGAAGCTTTCTTT CASSPGRLPNTEAFF
TRBJ2-3 TRBV5-1 TRBD2 NA TGCGCCAGCACCCTCACCGGGACTAGCGGGAGGGCCAGTACAGATACGCAGTATTTT CASTLTGTSGRASTDTQYF
TRBJ1-1 TRBV10-3 NA NA TGTGCCATCGGGCGTCAGGGGTTGGGTACTGAAGCTTTCTTT CAIGRQGLGTEAFF
TRBJ2-7 TRBV19 NA NA TGTGCCAGTAGTTCCAGACTAGGCTACGAGCAGTACTTC CASSSRLGYEQYF
TRBJ1-4 TRBV13 NA NA TGTGCCAGCAGCTTAGGTTTACAGTCAGGGGACGAAAAACTGTTTTTT CASSLGLQSGDEKLFF
TRBJ1-5 TRBV19 TRBD1 NA TGTGCCAGTAGTATGTTCCCCGACAGGGGGCCTCGGCAGCCCCAGCATTTT CASSMFPDRGPRQPQHF
TRBJ2-7 TRBV7-9 NA NA TGTGCCAGCAGCTCCGGACATAGCTACGAGCAGTACTTC CASSSGHSYEQYF
TRBJ2-7 TRBV19 TRBD1 NA TGTGCCAGTAAAAGGACAGGGCTTACCTACGAGCAGTACTTC CASKRTGLTYEQYF
TRBJ2-2 TRBV5-4 NA NA TGTGCCAGCAGCGCTCTGTTTGGCGCCGGGGAGCTGTTTTTT CASSALFGAGELFF
TRBJ2-3 TRBV6-1 NA once TGTGCCAGCAAGGGATCCGTCCCGGGCACAGATACGCAGTATTTT CASKGSVPGTDTQYF
TRBJ2-1 TRBV6-1 TRBD2 NA TGTGCCAGCAGACTACTAGCGGGTATAAACAATGAGCAGTTCTTC CASRLLAGINNEQFF
TRBJ2-3 TRBV5-6 NA NA TGTGCCAGCAGCCGTCAACAACGAGGCACAGATACGCAGTATTTT CASSRQQRGTDTQYF
TRBJ2-1 TRBV5-4 TRBD2 NA TGTGCCAGCAGCTCGGGGACTAGCGGGATTCAGGGTAGTAATGAGCAGTTCTTC CASSSGTSGIQGSNEQFF
TRBJ1-6 TRBV27 NA NA TGTGCCAGCAGTCCGATGACGGGGGGGAAGCCACCCCTCCACTTT CASSPMTGGKPPLHF
TRBJ2-5 TRBV5-1 TRBD2 NA TGCGCCAGCAGCTTTAAACAAGCGGGAGGGGAGGCCCAGTACTTC CASSFKQAGGEAQYF
TRBJ1-2 TRBV2 TRBD1 NA TGTGCCAGCGACACCGGGACAGGGTTAGGCTATGGCTACACCTTC CASDTGTGLGYGYTF
TRBJ2-5 TRBV10-3 NA few TGTGCCATCAGTGACCGCAGGGGAAGCGCTGTCGGGGGGGAGACCCAGTACTTC CAISDRRGSAVGGETQYF
TRBJ2-7 TRBV19 TRBD1 NA TGTGCCAGTAGTCAAGGACAGGGGCGGAGGGAGCAGTACTTC CASSQGQGRREQYF
TRBJ2-7 TRBV4-2 NA few TGTGCCAGCAGCCAAGATACTCAAAACTACGAGCAGTACTTC CASSQDTQNYEQYF
TRBJ1-2 TRBV7-9 NA NA TGTGCCAGCAGCTTAGCGGAGGATGGCTACACCTTC CASSLAEDGYTF
TRBJ1-4 TRBV27 NA once TGTGCCAGCAGTTTGGACAGCCTTAATGAAAAACTGTTTTTT CASSLDSLNEKLFF
TRBJ2-1 TRBV5-1 NA few TGCGCCAGCAGCTTGGAATCGGCAGGGATTAATGAGCAGTTCTTC CASSLESAGINEQFF
TRBJ1-1 TRBV10-2 TRBD1 NA TGCGCCAGCAGTCGACAGGGGAACACTGAAGCTTTCTTT CASSRQGNTEAFF
TRBJ1-5 TRBV15 NA NA TGTGCCACCAGCTCCCTTGGCAATCAGCCCCAGCATTTT CATSSLGNQPQHF
TRBJ2-2 TRBV7-3 TRBD1 NA TGTGCCAGCAGCCAGGGACAGGGTACCGGGGAGCTGTTTTTT CASSQGQGTGELFF
TRBJ1-2 TRBV5-6 NA NA TGTGCCAGCAGGCGGGACACTACCTATGGCTACACCTTC CASRRDTTYGYTF